The sequence of this T cell receptor (beta chain) was determined in a study of OX40 agonist ivuxolimab in advanced cancers. The method was immunoSEQ multiplex PCR; TCRdb's version includes in-frame clones alone and lacks a portion of them. This repertoire shows about 26,000 clones, around 82% found once; its top ten account for roughly 12%. This CDR3 has 12 residues. The V end lost 7 bases, the J end lost 4 bases, and 8 bases lay between the germline ends. The germline gives CDR1 LNHDA, CDR2 SQIVND (reference sequence). The chain couples TRBV19 to TRBJ2-1; perhaps TRBD1 as D (5 bases). The source is an adult with an advanced solid tumor such as melanoma, head and neck, liver or kidney cancer. The specimen was CD4+ or CD8+ T cells sorted from blood, collected in a trial of the OX40 agonist ivuxolimab. CDR3 in amino acids: CASTQGYNEQFF. In nucleotides, the CDR3 is TGTGCCAGTACTCAGGGATACAATGAGCAGTTCTTC.